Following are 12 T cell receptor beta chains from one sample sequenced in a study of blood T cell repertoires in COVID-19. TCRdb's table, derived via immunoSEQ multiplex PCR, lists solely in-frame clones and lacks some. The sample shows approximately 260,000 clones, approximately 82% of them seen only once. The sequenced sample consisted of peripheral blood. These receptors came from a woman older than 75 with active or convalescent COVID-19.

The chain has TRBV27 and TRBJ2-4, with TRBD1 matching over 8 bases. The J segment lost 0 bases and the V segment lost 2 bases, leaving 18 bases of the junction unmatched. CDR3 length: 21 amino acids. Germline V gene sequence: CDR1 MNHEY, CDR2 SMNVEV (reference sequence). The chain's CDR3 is CASSLRAGGLRGDLAKNIQYF. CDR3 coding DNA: TGTGCCAGCAGTTTAAGGGCAGGGGGCCTTCGTGGGGATCTAGCCAAAAACATTCAGTACTTC.

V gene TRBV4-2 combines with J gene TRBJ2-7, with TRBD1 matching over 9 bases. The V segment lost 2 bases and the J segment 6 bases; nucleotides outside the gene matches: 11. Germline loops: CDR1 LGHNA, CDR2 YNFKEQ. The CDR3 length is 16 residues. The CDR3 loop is CASSQSPGQGLGEQYF. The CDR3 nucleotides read TGTGCCAGCAGCCAATCTCCGGGACAGGGTCTTGGCGAGCAGTACTTC.

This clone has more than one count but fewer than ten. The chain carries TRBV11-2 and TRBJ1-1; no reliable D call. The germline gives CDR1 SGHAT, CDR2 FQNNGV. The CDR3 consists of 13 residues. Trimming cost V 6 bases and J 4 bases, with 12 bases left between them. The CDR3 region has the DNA TGTGCCAGCAGTCCGGGATTCGTCACTGAAGCTTTCTTT. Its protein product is CASSPGFVTEAFF.

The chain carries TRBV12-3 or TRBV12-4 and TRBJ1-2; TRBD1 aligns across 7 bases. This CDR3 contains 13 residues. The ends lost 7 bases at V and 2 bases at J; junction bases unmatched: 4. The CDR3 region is CASILQGNYGYTF. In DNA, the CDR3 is TGTGCCAGCATCTTACAGGGGAACTATGGCTACACCTTC.

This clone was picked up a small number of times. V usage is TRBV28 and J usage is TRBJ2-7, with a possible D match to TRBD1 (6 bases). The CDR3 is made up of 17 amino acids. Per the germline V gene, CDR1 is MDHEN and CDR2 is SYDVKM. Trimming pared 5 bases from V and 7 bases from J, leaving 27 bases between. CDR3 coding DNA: TGTGCCAGCAGTCCACCTCCCTACCTTACAGGGAAGGAGGAGCAGTACTTC. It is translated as CASSPPPYLTGKEEQYF.

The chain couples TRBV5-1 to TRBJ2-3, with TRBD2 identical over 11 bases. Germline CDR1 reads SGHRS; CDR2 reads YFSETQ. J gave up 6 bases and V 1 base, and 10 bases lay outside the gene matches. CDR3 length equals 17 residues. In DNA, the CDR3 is TGCGCCAGCAGCTTGCTAGCGGGAGGTACCCTCGGTGATACGCAGTATTTT. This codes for CASSLLAGGTLGDTQYF.

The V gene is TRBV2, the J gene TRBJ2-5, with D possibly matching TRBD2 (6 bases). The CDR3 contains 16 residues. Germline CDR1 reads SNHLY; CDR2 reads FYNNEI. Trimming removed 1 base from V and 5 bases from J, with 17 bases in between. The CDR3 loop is CASSEGSGGFVETQYF. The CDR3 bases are TGTGCCAGCAGTGAAGGTTCTGGGGGGTTCGTGGAGACCCAGTACTTC.

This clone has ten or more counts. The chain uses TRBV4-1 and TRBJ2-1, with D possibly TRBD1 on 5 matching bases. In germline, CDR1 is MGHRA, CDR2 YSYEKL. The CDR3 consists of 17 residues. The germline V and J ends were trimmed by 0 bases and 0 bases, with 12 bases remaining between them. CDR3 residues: CASSQEGPQASYNEQFF. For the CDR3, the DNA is TGCGCCAGCAGCCAAGAAGGCCCACAGGCCTCCTACAATGAGCAGTTCTTC.

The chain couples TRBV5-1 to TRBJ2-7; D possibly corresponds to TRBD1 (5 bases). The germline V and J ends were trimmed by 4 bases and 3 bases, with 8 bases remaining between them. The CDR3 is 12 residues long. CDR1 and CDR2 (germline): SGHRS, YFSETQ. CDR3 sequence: CASSQDSYEQYF. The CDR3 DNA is TGCGCCAGCAGCCAAGACAGCTACGAGCAGTACTTC.

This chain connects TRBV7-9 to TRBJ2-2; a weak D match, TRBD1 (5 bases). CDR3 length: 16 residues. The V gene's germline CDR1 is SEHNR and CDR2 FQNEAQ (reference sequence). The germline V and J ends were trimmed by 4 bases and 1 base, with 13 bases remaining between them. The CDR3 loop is CASSSQPQGNTGELFF. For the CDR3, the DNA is TGTGCCAGCAGCTCTCAACCTCAGGGGAACACCGGGGAGCTGTTTTTT.

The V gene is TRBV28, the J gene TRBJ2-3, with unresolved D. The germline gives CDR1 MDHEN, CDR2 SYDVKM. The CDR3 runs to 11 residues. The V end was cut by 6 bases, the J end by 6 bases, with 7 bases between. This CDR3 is CASSPRDTQYF. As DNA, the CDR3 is TGTGCCAGCAGCCCGAGGGATACGCAGTATTTT.

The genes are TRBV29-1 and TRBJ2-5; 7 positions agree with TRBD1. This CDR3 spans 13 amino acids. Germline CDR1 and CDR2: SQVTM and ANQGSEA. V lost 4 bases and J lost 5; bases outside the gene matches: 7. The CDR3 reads CSVGQGGRETQYF. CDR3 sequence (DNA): TGCAGCGTTGGACAGGGTGGACGGGAGACCCAGTACTTC.